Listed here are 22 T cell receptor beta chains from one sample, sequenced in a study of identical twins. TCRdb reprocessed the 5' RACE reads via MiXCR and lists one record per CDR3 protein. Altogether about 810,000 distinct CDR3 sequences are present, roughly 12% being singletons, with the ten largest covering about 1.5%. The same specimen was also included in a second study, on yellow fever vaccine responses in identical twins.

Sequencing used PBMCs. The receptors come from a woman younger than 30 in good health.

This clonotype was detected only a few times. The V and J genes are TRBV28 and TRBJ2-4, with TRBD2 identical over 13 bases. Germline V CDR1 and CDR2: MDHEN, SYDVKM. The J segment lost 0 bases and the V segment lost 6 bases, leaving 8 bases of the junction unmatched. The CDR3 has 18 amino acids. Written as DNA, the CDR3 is TGTGCCAGCAGCCTAGGGACTAGCGGGACCATAGCCAAAAACATTCAGTACTTC. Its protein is CASSLGTSGTIAKNIQYF.

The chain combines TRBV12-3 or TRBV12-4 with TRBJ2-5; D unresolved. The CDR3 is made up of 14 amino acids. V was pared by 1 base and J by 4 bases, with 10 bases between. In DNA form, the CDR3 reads TGTGCCAGCAGTTTAGTTCAGCGTTTAGAGACCCAGTACTTC. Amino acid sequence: CASSLVQRLETQYF.

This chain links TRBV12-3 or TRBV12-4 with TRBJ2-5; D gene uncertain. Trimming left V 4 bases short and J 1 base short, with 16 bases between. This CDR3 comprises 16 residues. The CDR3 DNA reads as TGTGCCAGCAGTTCCACCATCAGCCAGAGCCAAGAGACCCAGTACTTC. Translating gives CASSSTISQSQETQYF.

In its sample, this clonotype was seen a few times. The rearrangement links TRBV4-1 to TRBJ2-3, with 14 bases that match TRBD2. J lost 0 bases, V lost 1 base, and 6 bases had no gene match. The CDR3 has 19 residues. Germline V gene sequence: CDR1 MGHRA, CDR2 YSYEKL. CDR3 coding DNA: TGCGCCAGCAGCCAAGGACTAGCGGGGGGGACAAGGAGCACAGATACGCAGTATTTT. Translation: CASSQGLAGGTRSTDTQYF.

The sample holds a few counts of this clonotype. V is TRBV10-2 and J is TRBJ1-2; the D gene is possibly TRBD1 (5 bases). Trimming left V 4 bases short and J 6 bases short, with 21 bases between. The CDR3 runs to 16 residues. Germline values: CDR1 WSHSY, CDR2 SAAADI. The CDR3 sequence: CASSAWGTLEWDGYTF. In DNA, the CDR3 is TGCGCCAGCAGTGCATGGGGGACCTTGGAATGGGATGGCTACACCTTC.

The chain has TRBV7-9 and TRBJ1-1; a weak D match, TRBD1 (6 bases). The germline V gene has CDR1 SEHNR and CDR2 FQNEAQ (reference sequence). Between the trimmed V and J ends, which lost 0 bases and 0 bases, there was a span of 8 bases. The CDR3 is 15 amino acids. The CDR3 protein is CASSLARQVNTEAFF. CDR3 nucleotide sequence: TGTGCCAGCAGCTTAGCCAGACAGGTGAACACTGAAGCTTTCTTT.

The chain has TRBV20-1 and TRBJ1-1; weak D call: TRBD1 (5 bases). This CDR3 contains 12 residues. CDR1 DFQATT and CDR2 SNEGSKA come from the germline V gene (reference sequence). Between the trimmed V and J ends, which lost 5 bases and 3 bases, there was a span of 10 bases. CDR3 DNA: TGCAGTGCTGCCTCGGGGGACACTGAAGCTTTCTTT. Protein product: CSAASGDTEAFF.

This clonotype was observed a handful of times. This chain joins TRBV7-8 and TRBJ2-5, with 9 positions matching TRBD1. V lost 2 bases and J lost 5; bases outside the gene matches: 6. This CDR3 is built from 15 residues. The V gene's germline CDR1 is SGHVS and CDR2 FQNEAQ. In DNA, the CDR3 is TGTGCCAGCAGCTTATGGGACAGGGAGTATGAGACCCAGTACTTC. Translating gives CASSLWDREYETQYF.

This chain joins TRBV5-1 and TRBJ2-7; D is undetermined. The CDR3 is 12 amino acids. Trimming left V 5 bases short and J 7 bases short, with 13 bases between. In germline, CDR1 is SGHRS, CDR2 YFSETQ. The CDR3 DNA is TGCGCCAGCAGTCTGGACGGTTTGGAGCAGTACTTC. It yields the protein CASSLDGLEQYF.

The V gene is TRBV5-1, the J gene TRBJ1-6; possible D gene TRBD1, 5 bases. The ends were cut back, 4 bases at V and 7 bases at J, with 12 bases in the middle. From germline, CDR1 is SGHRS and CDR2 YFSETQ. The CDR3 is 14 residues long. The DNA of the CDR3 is TGCGCCAGCAGCGACGGGACCAAAAATTCACCCCTCCACTTT. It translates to CASSDGTKNSPLHF. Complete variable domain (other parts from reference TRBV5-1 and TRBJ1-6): KAGVTQTPRYLIKTRGQQVTLSCSPISGHRSVSWYQQTPGQGLQFLFEYFSETQRNKGNFPGRFSGRQFSNSRSEMNVSTLELGDSALYLCASSDGTKNSPLHFGNGTRLTVT.

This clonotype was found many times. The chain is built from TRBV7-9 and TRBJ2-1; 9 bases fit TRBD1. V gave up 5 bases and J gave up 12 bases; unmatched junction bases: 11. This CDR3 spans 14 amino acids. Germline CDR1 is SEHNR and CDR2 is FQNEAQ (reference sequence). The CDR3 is CASSLGQGEGRQFF. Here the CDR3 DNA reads TGTGCCAGCAGCCTGGGACAGGGTGAGGGACGGCAGTTCTTC.

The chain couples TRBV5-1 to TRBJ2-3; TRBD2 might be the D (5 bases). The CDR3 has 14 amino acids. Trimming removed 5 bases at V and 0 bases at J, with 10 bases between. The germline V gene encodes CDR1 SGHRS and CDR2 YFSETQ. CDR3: CASRREGSTDTQYF. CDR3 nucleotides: TGCGCCAGCAGGAGGGAAGGGAGCACAGATACGCAGTATTTT.

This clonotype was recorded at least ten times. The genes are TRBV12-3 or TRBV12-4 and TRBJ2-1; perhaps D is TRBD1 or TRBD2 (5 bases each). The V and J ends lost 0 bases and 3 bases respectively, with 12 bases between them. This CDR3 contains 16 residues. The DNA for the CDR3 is TGTGCCAGCAGTTTAGCCGGGACCACCCTCTACAATGAGCAGTTCTTC. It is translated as CASSLAGTTLYNEQFF.

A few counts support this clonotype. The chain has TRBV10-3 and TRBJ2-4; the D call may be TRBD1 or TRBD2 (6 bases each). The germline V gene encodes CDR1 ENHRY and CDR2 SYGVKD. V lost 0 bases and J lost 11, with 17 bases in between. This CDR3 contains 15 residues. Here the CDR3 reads CAISESGVAGHVQYF. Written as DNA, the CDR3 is TGTGCCATCAGTGAGTCAGGGGTGGCGGGACACGTTCAGTACTTC.

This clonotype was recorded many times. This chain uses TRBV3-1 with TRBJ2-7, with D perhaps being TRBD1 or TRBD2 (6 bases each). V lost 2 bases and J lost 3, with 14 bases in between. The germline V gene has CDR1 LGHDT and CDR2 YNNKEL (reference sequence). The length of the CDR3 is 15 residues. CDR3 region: CASSQRVGGNYEQYF. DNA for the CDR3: TGTGCCAGCAGCCAACGGGTCGGGGGCAACTACGAGCAGTACTTC.

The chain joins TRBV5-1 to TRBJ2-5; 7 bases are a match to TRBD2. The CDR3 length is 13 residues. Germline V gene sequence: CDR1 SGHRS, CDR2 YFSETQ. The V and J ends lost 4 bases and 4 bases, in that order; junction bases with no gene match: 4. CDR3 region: CASSMGGLETQYF. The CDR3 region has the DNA TGCGCCAGCAGCATGGGAGGGCTAGAGACCCAGTACTTC.

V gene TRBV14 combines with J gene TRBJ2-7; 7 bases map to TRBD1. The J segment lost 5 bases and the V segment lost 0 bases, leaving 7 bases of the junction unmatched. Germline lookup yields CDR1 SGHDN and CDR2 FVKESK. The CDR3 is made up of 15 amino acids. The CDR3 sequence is CASSQEWDSRDEQYF. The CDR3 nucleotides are TGTGCCAGCAGCCAAGAATGGGACAGCCGGGACGAGCAGTACTTC.

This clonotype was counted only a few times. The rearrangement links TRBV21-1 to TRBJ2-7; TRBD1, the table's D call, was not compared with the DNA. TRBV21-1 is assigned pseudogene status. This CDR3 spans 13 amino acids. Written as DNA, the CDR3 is TGTGCCAGCAGCAAAAGGGGGGTTTTCGGGAAGTACGTC. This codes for CASSKRGVFGKYV.

CDR3 coding DNA: TGTGCCAGCAGTGCCTGGCTAGCGACAGATACGCAGTATTTT. Residues: CASSAWLATDTQYF. The rearrangement links TRBV12-3 or TRBV12-4 to TRBJ2-3; D possibly corresponds to TRBD2 (6 bases). The CDR3 extends over 14 amino acids. V was cut by 5 bases and J by 3 bases, with 12 bases left in between.

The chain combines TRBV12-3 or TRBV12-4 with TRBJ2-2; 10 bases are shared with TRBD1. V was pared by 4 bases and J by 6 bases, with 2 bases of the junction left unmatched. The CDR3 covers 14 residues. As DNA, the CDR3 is TGTGCCAGCAGTTCGACAGGGGGCCCCGGGGAGCTGTTTTTT. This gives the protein CASSSTGGPGELFF.

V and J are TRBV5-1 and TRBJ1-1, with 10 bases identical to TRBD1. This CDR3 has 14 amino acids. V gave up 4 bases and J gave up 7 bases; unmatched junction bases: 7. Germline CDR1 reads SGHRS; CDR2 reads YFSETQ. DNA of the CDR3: TGCGCCAGCAGCCACGGACAGGGGGGCAGTGAAGCTTTCTTT. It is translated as CASSHGQGGSEAFF.

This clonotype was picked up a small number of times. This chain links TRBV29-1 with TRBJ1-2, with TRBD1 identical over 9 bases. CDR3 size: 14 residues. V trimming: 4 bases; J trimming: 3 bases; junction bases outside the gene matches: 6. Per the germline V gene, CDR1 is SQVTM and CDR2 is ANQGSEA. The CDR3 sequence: CSVALTGGDYGYTF. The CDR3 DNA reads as TGCAGCGTTGCCTTGACAGGGGGAGACTATGGCTACACCTTC.